Each of the 21 T cell receptor beta chains below was sequenced from the same sample in a study of T cell clonotyping in hematopoietic cell transplantation. The time point is: recipient sample about 28 days before transplant, after cytoreduction. The assay was immunoSEQ multiplex PCR, and TCRdb's table has in-frame clones only and misses some. The profile covers 46,000 or so clones, with 80% to 90% appearing a single time and 5.5% to 7% taken by the ten largest. The input for sequencing was peripheral blood mononuclear cells, taken before stem cell transplant. These receptors were obtained from a man in his 60s with biphenotypic leukemia. Some clones in this sample may be carry-over from other donors' samples.

The chain recombines TRBV5-1 with TRBJ1-1, with TRBD1 matching over 7 bases. The length of the CDR3 is 15 residues. The trim removed 4 bases at V and 1 base at J, leaving 7 bases unmatched. CDR1 is SGHRS, CDR2 YFSETQ, per germline. CDR3 coding DNA: TGCGCCAGCAGCCAACAACGGACAGGGAACACTGAAGCTTTCTTT. Its translation is CASSQQRTGNTEAFF.

The chain uses TRBV5-1 and TRBJ1-2, with D uncertain. Deletions cut 4 bases from V and 8 bases from J, with 9 bases between. CDR3 length: 11 amino acids. The V gene's germline CDR1 is SGHRS and CDR2 YFSETQ. The CDR3 is CASSLDGGYTF. As DNA, the CDR3 is TGCGCCAGCAGCCTGGACGGAGGCTACACCTTC.

This clone turned up a few times. The V and J genes are TRBV10-3 and TRBJ2-7, with D perhaps matching TRBD1 (6 bases). CDR1 ENHRY and CDR2 SYGVKD come from the germline V gene. CDR3 length: 15 amino acids. V was shortened by 7 bases and J by 0 bases, with 16 bases between the two germline ends. CDR3 amino acids: CAITPDSRNSYEQYF. The CDR3 coding sequence is TGTGCCATCACACCGGACAGCCGGAACTCCTACGAGCAGTACTTC.

This CDR3 reads CASRNRLRGRDTQYF. The CDR3 DNA reads as TGTGCCAGTAGGAACCGTCTTAGGGGGAGAGATACGCAGTATTTT. The genes are TRBV19 and TRBJ2-3; TRBD1 is a possible D gene (6 bases). V lost 6 bases, J lost 5 bases, and 18 bases lay in between. The CDR3 covers 15 residues. Germline V CDR1 and CDR2: LNHDA, SQIVND (reference sequence).

V is TRBV4-1 and J is TRBJ2-7; 7 nucleotides match TRBD1. Germline CDR1 MGHRA, CDR2 YSYEKL. After removal of 4 bases from V and 4 bases from J, the junction contained 7 bases not matched to a gene. The CDR3 loop spans 14 amino acids. The CDR3 DNA is TGCGCCAGCAGCCTACGGACAGGACTTTACGAGCAGTACTTC. Translated, it gives CASSLRTGLYEQYF.

V usage is TRBV6-1 and J usage is TRBJ2-3, with 7 bases matching TRBD1. The CDR3 loop spans 16 amino acids. J was trimmed by 2 bases and V by 4 bases; bases with no gene match: 9. Germline loops: CDR1 MNHNS, CDR2 SASEGT. The CDR3 nucleotides read TGTGCCAGCAGTGCCTTCCGGGACAGCTACACAGATACGCAGTATTTT. The encoded protein is CASSAFRDSYTDTQYF.

The V and J genes are TRBV2 and TRBJ1-1, with no clear D. This CDR3 is 14 amino acids long. Per germline, CDR1 SNHLY and CDR2 FYNNEI. The V and J ends lost 8 bases and 2 bases respectively, with 15 bases between them. CDR3 DNA: TGTGCCAGCGAGCGGGCAGCAAGAAACACTGAAGCTTTCTTT. It is translated as CASERAARNTEAFF.

This chain links TRBV4-3 with TRBJ1-1; D uncertain. V was trimmed by 0 bases and J by 1 base, leaving 9 bases between them. The CDR3 is 15 residues long. Germline CDR1 reads LGHNA; CDR2 reads YSLEER. In DNA, the CDR3 is TGCGCCAGCAGCCAAGATCCGGGAACGAACACTGAAGCTTTCTTT. Amino acid sequence: CASSQDPGTNTEAFF.

V gene TRBV29-1 combines with J gene TRBJ1-1; D uncertain. The CDR3 spans 15 residues. V was clipped by 3 bases and J by 3 bases, with 17 bases between them. Germline V CDR1 and CDR2: SQVTM, ANQGSEA. The CDR3 protein is CSVDFSAGIYTEAFF. In DNA, the CDR3 is TGCAGCGTTGACTTTTCGGCGGGTATTTACACTGAAGCTTTCTTT.

The chain combines TRBV28 with TRBJ2-3; tentatively, D is TRBD2 (8 bases). The V end was cut by 4 bases, the J end by 1 base, with 18 bases between. This CDR3 contains 17 residues. Germline CDR1 MDHEN, CDR2 SYDVKM. CDR3 region: CASSSPLSGTGTDTQYF. The CDR3 DNA sequence: TGTGCCAGCAGTTCCCCACTTAGCGGGACAGGCACAGATACGCAGTATTTT.

This chain connects TRBV19 to TRBJ1-5, with TRBD1 matching 10 bases. This CDR3 has 14 residues. Germline lookup yields CDR1 LNHDA and CDR2 SQIVND (reference sequence). The ends lost 9 bases at V and 6 bases at J; junction bases unmatched: 8. The CDR3 sequence: CASTDRGSGQPQHF. The CDR3 DNA reads TGTGCCAGCACGGACAGGGGGTCTGGTCAGCCCCAGCATTTT.

The chain is built from TRBV28 and TRBJ1-1; D perhaps matches TRBD1 (6 bases). CDR1 is MDHEN and CDR2 is SYDVKM in the germline V gene. The V end was cut by 3 bases, the J end by 11 bases, with 19 bases between. The CDR3 is made up of 14 amino acids. In nucleotides, the CDR3 is TGTGCCAGCAGTTTGGGACAAATAGGGTCCGTGGCTTTCTTT. It encodes CASSLGQIGSVAFF.

This sequence joins TRBV6-5 and TRBJ1-2; 10 nucleotides align to TRBD1. The germline V gene has CDR1 MNHEY and CDR2 SVGAGI. Trimming took 3 bases from V and 4 from J; bases not matched to a gene: 8. The CDR3 runs 16 residues. The CDR3, as DNA: TGTGCCAGCAGTTATCGACAGGGGGCAGTCGGCTATGGCTACACCTTC. Translation: CASSYRQGAVGYGYTF.

J is TRBJ1-2 and V is TRBV6-5; 8 nucleotides match TRBD1. V trimming: 8 bases; J trimming: 8 bases; junction bases outside the gene matches: 13. From germline, CDR1 is MNHEY and CDR2 SVGAGI. This CDR3 has 14 amino acids. As DNA, the CDR3 is TGTGCCAGCGGCCTAATGGGACAGGATGCGGGCTACACCTTC. Its protein is CASGLMGQDAGYTF.

The J gene is TRBJ2-7, the V gene TRBV19, with TRBD2 identical over 7 bases. V was pared by 9 bases and J by 3 bases, with 14 bases of the junction left unmatched. The CDR3 runs to 15 residues. Germline V lookup: CDR1 LNHDA, CDR2 SQIVND (reference sequence). The CDR3 nucleotides are TGTGCCAGCGCTAGCGGACCCGGAAGGCACTACGAGCAGTACTTC. Encoded protein: CASASGPGRHYEQYF.

The rearrangement links TRBV2 to TRBJ2-3, with 8 bases aligning to TRBD2. The CDR3 runs to 13 residues. The V gene end was trimmed by 10 bases and the J gene end by 2 bases; junction bases not matched to a gene: 5. Per the germline V gene, CDR1 is SNHLY and CDR2 is FYNNEI. The CDR3 spells CATLAGNTDTQYF. The DNA for the CDR3 is TGTGCCACCTTAGCGGGAAACACAGATACGCAGTATTTT. The whole variable domain, filled in from reference TRBV2 and TRBJ2-3, reads EPEVTQTPSHQVTQMGQEVILRCVPISNHLYFYWYRQILGQKVEFLVSFYNNEISEKSEIFDDQFSVERPDGSNFTLKIRSTKLEDSAMYFCATLAGNTDTQYFGPGTRLTVL.

V usage is TRBV18 and J usage is TRBJ1-1; no clear D. Germline V CDR1 and CDR2: KGHSH, LQKENI. This CDR3 is 15 amino acids long. V was trimmed by 0 bases and J by 5 bases, leaving 13 bases between them. The CDR3 region is CASSPPTVSATEAFF. The CDR3 DNA sequence: TGTGCCAGCTCACCACCTACAGTGAGCGCGACTGAAGCTTTCTTT.

The chain has TRBV28 and TRBJ2-5, with a weak D call TRBD1 (6 bases). Germline values: CDR1 MDHEN, CDR2 SYDVKM. V lost 4 bases and J lost 4, with 13 bases in between. The CDR3 length is 14 residues. The CDR3 sequence: CASSSGGLRETQYF. CDR3 bases: TGTGCCAGCAGTTCTGGGGGCTTAAGAGAGACCCAGTACTTC. The full variable domain, its missing parts supplied by reference TRBV28 and TRBJ2-5, is DVKVTQSSRYLVKRTGEKVFLECVQDMDHENMFWYRQDPGLGLRLIYFSYDVKMKEKGDIPEGYSVSREKKERFSLILESASTNQTSMYLCASSSGGLRETQYFGPGTRLLVL.

The chain recombines TRBV27 with TRBJ1-1, with a tentative D call TRBD1 (6 bases). The V end was cut by 0 bases, the J end by 3 bases, with 11 bases between. The CDR3 loop spans 15 amino acids. The germline V gene has CDR1 MNHEY and CDR2 SMNVEV (reference sequence). CDR3 sequence (DNA): TGTGCCAGCAGTTTATCGAGGGGGTCGGACACTGAAGCTTTCTTT. Residues: CASSLSRGSDTEAFF.

This clone came up once. The rearrangement uses TRBV5-1 and TRBJ2-7; TRBD2 aligns across 7 bases. Germline V lookup: CDR1 SGHRS, CDR2 YFSETQ. Trimming cost V 2 bases and J 5 bases; bases outside gene matches: 13. This CDR3 has 16 residues. The CDR3 DNA reads as TGCGCCAGCAGCTTTCAAATTACGGGACTACTCGACGAGCAGTACTTC. It specifies CASSFQITGLLDEQYF.

V usage is TRBV30 and J usage is TRBJ2-2; no clear D gene. V was trimmed by 3 bases and J by 0 bases, leaving 8 bases between them. Germline V gene data show CDR1 as GTSNPN and CDR2 as SVGIG (reference sequence). This CDR3 is built from 14 residues. The CDR3: CAWSDGANTGELFF. The CDR3 bases are TGTGCCTGGAGCGACGGTGCGAACACCGGGGAGCTGTTTTTT. Variable domain in full (rest from reference TRBV30 and TRBJ2-2): SQTIHQWPATLVQPVGSPLSLECTVEGTSNPNLYWYRQAAGRGLQLLFYSVGIGQISSEVPQNLSASRPQDRQFILSSKKLLLSDSGFYLCAWSDGANTGELFFGEGSRLTVL.